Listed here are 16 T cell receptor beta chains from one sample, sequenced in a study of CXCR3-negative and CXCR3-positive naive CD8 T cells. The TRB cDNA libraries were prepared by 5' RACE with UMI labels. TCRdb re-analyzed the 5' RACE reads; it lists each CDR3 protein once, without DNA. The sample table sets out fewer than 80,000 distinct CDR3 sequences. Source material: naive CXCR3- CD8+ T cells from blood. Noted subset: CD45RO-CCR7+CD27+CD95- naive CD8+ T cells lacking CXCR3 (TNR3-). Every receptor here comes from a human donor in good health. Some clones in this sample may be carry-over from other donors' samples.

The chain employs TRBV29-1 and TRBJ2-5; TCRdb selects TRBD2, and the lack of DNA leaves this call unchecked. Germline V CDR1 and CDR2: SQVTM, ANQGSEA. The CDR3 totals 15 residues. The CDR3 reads CSVGVGETHPETQYF. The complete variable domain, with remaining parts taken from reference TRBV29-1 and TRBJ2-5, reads SAVISQKPSRDICQRGTSLTIQCQVDSQVTMMFWYRQQPGQSLTLIATANQGSEATYESGFVIDKFPISRPNLTFSTLTVSNMSPEDSSIYLCSVGVGETHPETQYFGPGTRLLVL.

The CDR3 sequence is CASSFGRGVVDTQYF. This chain links TRBV6-6 with TRBJ2-3; TCRdb names TRBD2, which stays unverified in the absence of DNA. Germline CDR1 and CDR2: MNHNY and SVGAGI (reference sequence). The CDR3 is 15 residues long.

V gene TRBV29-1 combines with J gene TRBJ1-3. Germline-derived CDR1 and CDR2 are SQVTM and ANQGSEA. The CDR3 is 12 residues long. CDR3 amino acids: CSVEPEPDTIYF.

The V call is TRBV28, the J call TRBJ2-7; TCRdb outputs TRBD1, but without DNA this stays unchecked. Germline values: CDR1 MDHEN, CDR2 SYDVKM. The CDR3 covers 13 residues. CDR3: CASSRTGYHEQYF.

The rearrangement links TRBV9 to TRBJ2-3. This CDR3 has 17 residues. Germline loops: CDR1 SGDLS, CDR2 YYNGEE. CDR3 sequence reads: CASSAEDGSPTTDTQYF.

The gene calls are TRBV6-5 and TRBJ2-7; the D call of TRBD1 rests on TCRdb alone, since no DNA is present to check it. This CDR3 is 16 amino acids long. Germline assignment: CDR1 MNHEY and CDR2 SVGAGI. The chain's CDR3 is CASSYTLPDRFYEQYF.

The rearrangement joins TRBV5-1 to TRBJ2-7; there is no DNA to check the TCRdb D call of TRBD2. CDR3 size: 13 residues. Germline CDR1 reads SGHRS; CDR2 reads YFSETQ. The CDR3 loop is CASSTSGLYEQYF.

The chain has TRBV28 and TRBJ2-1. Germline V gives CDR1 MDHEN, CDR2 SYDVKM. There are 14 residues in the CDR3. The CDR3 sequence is CASSFLGQFNEQFF.

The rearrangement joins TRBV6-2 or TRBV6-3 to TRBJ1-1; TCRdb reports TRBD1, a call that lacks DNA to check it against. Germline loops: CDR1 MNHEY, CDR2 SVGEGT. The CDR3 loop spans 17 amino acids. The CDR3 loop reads CASSWNRGNVMNTEAFF.

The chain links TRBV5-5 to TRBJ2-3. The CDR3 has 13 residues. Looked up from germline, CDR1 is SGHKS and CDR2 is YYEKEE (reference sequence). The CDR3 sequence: CASSLTDTDTQYF. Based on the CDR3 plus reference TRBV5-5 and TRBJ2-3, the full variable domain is DAGVTQSPTHLIKTRGQQVTLRCSPISGHKSVSWYQQVLGQGPQFIFQYYEKEERGRGNFPDRFSARQFPNYSSELNVNALLLGDSALYLCASSLTDTDTQYFGPGTRLTVL.

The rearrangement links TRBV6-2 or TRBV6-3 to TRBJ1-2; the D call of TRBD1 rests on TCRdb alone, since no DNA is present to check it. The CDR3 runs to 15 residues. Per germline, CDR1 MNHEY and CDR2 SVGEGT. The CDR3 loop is CASSYWDRVNYGYTF.

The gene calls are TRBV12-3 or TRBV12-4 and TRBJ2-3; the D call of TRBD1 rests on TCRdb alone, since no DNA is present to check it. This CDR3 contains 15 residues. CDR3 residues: CASSSGTGGTDTQYF.

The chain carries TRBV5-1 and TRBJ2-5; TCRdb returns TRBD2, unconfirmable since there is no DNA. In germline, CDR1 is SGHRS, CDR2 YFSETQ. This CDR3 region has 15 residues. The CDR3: CASSFSSGNGETQYF.

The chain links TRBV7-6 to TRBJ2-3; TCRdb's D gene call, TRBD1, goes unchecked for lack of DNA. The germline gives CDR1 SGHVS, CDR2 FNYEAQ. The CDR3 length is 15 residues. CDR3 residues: CASSKTGGSTDTQYF.

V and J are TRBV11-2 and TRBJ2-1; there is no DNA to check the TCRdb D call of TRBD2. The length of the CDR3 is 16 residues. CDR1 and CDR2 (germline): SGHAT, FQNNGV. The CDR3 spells CASSAFDQRETDEQFF.

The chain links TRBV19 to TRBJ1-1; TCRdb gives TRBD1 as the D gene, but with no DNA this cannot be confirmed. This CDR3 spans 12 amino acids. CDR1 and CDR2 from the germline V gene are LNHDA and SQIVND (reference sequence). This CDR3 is CASSQGKTEAFF.